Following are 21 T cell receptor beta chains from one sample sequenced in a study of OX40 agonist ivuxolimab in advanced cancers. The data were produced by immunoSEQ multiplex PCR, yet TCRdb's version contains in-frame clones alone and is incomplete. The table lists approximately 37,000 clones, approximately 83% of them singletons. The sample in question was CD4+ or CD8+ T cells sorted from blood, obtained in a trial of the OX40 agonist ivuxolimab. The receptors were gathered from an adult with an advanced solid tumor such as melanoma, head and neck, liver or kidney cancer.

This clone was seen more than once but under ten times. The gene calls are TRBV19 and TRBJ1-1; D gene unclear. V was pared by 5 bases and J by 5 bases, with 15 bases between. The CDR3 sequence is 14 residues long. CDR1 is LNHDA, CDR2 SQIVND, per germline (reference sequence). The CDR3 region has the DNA TGTGCCAGTAGTCTCGAACGAGGGAGGACTGAAGCTTTCTTT. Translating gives CASSLERGRTEAFF. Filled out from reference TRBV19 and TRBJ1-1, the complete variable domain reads DGGITQSPKYLFRKEGQNVTLSCEQNLNHDAMYWYRQDPGQGLRLIYYSQIVNDFQKGDIAEGYSVSREKKESFPLTVTSAQKNPTAFYLCASSLERGRTEAFFGQGTRLTVV.

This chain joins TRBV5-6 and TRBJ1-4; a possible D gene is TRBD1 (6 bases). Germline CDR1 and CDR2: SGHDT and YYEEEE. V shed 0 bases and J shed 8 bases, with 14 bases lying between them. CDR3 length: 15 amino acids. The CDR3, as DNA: TGTGCCAGCAGCTTGGCCCGGGGGCTTCCCGAAAAACTGTTTTTT. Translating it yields CASSLARGLPEKLFF.

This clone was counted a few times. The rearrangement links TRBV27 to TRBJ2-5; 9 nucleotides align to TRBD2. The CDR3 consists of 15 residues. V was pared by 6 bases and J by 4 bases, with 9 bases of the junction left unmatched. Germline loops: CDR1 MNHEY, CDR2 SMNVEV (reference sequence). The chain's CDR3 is CASRKGGGERETQYF. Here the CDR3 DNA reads TGTGCCAGCAGAAAGGGCGGGGGGGAACGAGAGACCCAGTACTTC.

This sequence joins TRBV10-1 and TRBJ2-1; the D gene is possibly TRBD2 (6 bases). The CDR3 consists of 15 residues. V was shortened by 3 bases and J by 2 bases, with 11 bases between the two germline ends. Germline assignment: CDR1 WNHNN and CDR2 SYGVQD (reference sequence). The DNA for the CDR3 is TGCGCCAGCAGTGACCCGGGAGAAACCTACAATGAGCAGTTCTTC. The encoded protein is CASSDPGETYNEQFF.

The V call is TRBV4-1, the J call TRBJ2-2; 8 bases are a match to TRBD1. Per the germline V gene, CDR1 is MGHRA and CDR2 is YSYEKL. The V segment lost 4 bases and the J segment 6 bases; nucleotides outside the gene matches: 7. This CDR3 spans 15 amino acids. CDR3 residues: CASSPGTGQPGELFF. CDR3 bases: TGCGCCAGCAGCCCCGGGACAGGACAACCCGGGGAGCTGTTTTTT.

In nucleotides, the CDR3 is TGCGCCAGCAGCCAAGCCCCGATTGGAAGGGCGGGAGGGCCACCAGATACGCAGTATTTT. It translates to CASSQAPIGRAGGPPDTQYF. V usage is TRBV4-1 and J usage is TRBJ2-3; 9 nucleotides match TRBD2. This CDR3 is 20 amino acids long. J was trimmed by 4 bases and V by 1 base; bases with no gene match: 18. Germline values: CDR1 MGHRA, CDR2 YSYEKL.

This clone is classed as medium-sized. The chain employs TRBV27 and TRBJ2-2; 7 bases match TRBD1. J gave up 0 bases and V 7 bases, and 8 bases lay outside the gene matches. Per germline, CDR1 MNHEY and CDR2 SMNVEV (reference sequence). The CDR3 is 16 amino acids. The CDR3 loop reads CASKDRQGANTGELFF. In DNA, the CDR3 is TGTGCCAGCAAGGATAGGCAGGGGGCGAACACCGGGGAGCTGTTTTTT.

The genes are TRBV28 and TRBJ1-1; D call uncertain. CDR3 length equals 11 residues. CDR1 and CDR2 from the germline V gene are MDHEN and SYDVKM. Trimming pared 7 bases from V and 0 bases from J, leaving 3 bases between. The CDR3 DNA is TGTGCCAGCAACTTGAACACTGAAGCTTTCTTT. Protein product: CASNLNTEAFF.

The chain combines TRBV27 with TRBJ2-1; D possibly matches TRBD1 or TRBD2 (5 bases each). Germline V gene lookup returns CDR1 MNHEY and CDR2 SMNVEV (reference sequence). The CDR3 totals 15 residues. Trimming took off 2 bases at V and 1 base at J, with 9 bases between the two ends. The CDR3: CASSLDGASYNEQFF. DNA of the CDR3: TGTGCCAGCAGTTTAGACGGGGCTTCCTACAATGAGCAGTTCTTC.

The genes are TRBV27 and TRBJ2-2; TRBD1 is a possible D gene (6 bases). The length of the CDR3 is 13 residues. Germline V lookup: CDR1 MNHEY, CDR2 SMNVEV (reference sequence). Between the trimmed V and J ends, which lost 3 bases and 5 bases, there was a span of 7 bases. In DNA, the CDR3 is TGTGCCAGCAGTTTCCAGGGGACCGGGGAGCTGTTTTTT. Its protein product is CASSFQGTGELFF.

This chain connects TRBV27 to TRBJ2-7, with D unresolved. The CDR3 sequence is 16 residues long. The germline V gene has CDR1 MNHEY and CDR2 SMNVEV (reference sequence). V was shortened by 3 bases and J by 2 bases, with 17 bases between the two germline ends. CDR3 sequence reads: CASSLVAPSTTYEQYF. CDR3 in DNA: TGTGCCAGCAGTTTGGTGGCTCCCTCTACCACCTACGAGCAGTACTTC.

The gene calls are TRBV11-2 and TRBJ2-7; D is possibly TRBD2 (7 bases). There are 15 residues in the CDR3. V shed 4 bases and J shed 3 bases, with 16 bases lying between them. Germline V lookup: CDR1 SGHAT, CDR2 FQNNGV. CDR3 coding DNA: TGTGCCAGCAGCTGGGGGAGGGGGATTGACTACGAGCAGTACTTC. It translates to CASSWGRGIDYEQYF.

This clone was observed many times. CDR3 protein: CASSSYLIDRANEKLFF. The CDR3 DNA follows: TGTGCCAGCAGCTCCTACCTCATAGACAGGGCTAATGAAAAACTGTTTTTT. The V gene is TRBV7-9, the J gene TRBJ1-4; 7 nucleotides align to TRBD1. The CDR3 length is 17 residues. Germline CDR1 and CDR2: SEHNR and FQNEAQ (reference sequence). Trimming cost V 4 bases and J 3 bases; bases outside gene matches: 11. The full variable domain, in which reference TRBV7-9 and TRBJ1-4 provide the parts outside the CDR3, is DTGVSQNPRHKITKRGQNVTFRCDPISEHNRLYWYRQTLGQGPEFLTYFQNEAQLEKSRLLSDRFSAERPKGSFSTLEIQRTEQGDSAMYLCASSSYLIDRANEKLFFGSGTQLSVL.

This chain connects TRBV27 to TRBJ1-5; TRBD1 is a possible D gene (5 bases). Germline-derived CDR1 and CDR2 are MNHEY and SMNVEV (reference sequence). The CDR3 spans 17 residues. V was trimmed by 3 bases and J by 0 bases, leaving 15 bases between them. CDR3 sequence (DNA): TGTGCCAGCAGTTTTGGGGCAGGCCCTCATAGCAATCAGCCCCAGCATTTT. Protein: CASSFGAGPHSNQPQHF.

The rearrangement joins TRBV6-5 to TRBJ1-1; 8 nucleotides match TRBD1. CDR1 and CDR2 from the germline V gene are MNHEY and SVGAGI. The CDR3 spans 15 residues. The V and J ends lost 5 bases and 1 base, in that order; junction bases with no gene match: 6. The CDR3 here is CASSASTGGNTEAFF. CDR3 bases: TGTGCCAGCAGTGCGAGCACAGGGGGGAACACTGAAGCTTTCTTT.

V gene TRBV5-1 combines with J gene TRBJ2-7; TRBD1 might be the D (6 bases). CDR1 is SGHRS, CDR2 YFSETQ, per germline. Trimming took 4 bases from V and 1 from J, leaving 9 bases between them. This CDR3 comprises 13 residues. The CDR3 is CASSRGQSYEQYF. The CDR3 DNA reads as TGCGCCAGCAGCCGAGGACAGTCCTACGAGCAGTACTTC.

The CDR3 nucleotides are TGTGCCAGCAGTCCGTACAGGGGGCTTCGGGAGCAGTACTTC. Its protein is CASSPYRGLREQYF. The chain employs TRBV27 and TRBJ2-7; TRBD1 aligns across 9 bases. V shed 5 bases and J 7 bases; nucleotides not matched to a gene: 9. The germline CDR1 and CDR2 sequences are MNHEY and SMNVEV (reference sequence). This CDR3 spans 14 amino acids.

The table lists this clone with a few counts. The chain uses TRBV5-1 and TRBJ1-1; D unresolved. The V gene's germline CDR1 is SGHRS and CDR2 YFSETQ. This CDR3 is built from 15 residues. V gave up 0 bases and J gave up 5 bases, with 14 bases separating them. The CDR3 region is CASSLASGSGTEAFF. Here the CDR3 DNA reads TGCGCCAGCAGCTTGGCATCAGGTAGTGGGACTGAAGCTTTCTTT.

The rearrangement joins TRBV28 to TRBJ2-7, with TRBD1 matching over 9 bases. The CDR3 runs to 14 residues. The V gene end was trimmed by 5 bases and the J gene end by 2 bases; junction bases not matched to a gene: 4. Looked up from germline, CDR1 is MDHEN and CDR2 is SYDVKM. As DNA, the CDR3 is TGTGCCAGCAGTAAAAGGACAGGGGCCTACGAGCAGTACTTC. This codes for CASSKRTGAYEQYF.

The CDR3 region has the DNA TGTGCCAGCAGCTTAGCGCTAGGAGATTCACCCCTCCACTTT. Its translation is CASSLALGDSPLHF. The chain carries TRBV7-9 and TRBJ1-6, with D unclear. Trimming left V 0 bases short and J 8 bases short, with 8 bases between. Per germline, CDR1 SEHNR and CDR2 FQNEAQ (reference sequence). This CDR3 is 14 amino acids long.

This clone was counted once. CDR3 protein: CASSPLGLGIYGYTF. The CDR3 DNA reads as TGTGCCAGCAGCCCCCTTGGGTTGGGGATCTATGGCTACACCTTC. The rearrangement joins TRBV14 to TRBJ1-2; no clear D gene. The V gene's germline CDR1 is SGHDN and CDR2 FVKESK. The V end was cut by 4 bases, the J end by 4 bases, with 16 bases between. This CDR3 contains 15 residues.